The source of this TCR beta chain is a study of T cell changes during pregnancy in multiple sclerosis. This table comes from immunoSEQ multiplex PCR, and its TCRdb copy is limited to in-frame clones, with some not included. The sample holds over 9,000 clones, 83% seen once. The V and J ends lost 4 bases and 6 bases, in that order; junction bases with no gene match: 10. Germline-derived CDR1 and CDR2 are SGHNT and YYREEE (reference sequence). This CDR3 spans 15 amino acids. Source: CD8+ T cells from peripheral blood mononuclear cells, taken in the third trimester of pregnancy. This chain connects TRBV5-4 to TRBJ2-3; 8 bases line up with TRBD2. This sequence was found in a female donor in good health, enrolled as a control in a pregnancy study. CDR3 protein: CASSKLRGGLDTQYF. The DNA for the CDR3 is TGTGCCAGCAGCAAATTACGGGGGGGCTTGGATACGCAGTATTTT. Filled out from reference TRBV5-4 and TRBJ2-3, the complete variable domain reads ETGVTQSPTHLIKTRGQQVTLRCSSQSGHNTVSWYQQALGQGPQFIFQYYREEENGRGNFPPRFSGLQFPNYSSELNVNALELDDSALYLCASSKLRGGLDTQYFGPGTRLTVL.